A few counts support the clone carrying this T cell receptor beta chain. Its specificity is not known. This sample stems from a study of T cell responses to AZD1222 COVID-19 vaccine. Study results and caveats: Receipt of two AZD1222 doses was followed by a rise in Spike-specific TCR breadth and depth. Sampling that yielded the repertoires occurred only after the peak T cell response. At baseline, just 5 or 6 AZD1222 recipients tested seropositive.

Measured with immunoSEQ multiplex PCR; TCRdb has only the in-frame clones, and not every one. The data show over 100,000 clones, with around 84% seen just once and about a fifth held by the top ten. CDR1 and CDR2 (germline): KGHSH, LQKENI. V trimming: 1 base; J trimming: 3 bases; junction bases outside the gene matches: 6. The CDR3 is 17 residues long. Material: peripheral blood, obtained on day 0 of AZD1222 vaccination. The genes are TRBV18 and TRBJ1-1; TRBD1 agrees at 12 bases. The clonotype comes from an adult in good health. The CDR3 spells CASSPLGTGGRDTEAFF. CDR3 DNA: TGTGCCAGCTCACCACTCGGGACAGGGGGCCGGGACACTGAAGCTTTCTTT.